These 29 T cell receptor beta chains originate from one sample sequenced in a study of T cells in localized non-small cell lung cancer. Some clones are missing from TCRdb's copy, which holds only in-frame ones; the method was immunoSEQ multiplex PCR. In the table there are about 1,900 clones, roughly 24% of which are singletons. Material: lung tumor tissue, obtained before any cancer treatment. The receptors originated from a male donor older than 55 with stage II lung adenocarcinoma.

By share of the sample, this clone is large (0.1 to 1%). This chain connects TRBV12-5 to TRBJ2-1, with 14 bases that match TRBD2. The CDR3 contains 16 residues. The germline gives CDR1 LGHNT, CDR2 FRNRAP. CDR3 loop: CASTLTSGGAFNEQFF. The CDR3 DNA follows: TGTGCCAGCACCCTGACTAGCGGGGGGGCCTTTAATGAGCAGTTCTTC.

The chain carries TRBV11-3 and TRBJ2-3; tentative D call: TRBD1 (5 bases). Germline V CDR1 and CDR2: SGHNT, YENEEA. This CDR3 region has 15 residues. V dropped 2 bases and J dropped 2 bases, with 11 bases sitting between them. The CDR3 protein is CASSLRGGDTDTQYF. The CDR3 DNA sequence: TGTGCCAGCAGCTTAAGGGGCGGAGACACAGATACGCAGTATTTT.

This chain connects TRBV11-3 to TRBJ1-4; D is uncertain. Per germline, CDR1 SGHNT and CDR2 YENEEA. Trimming pared 0 bases from V and 3 bases from J, leaving 5 bases between. There are 14 residues in the CDR3. The DNA of the CDR3 is TGTGCCAGCAGCTTAGAAGGACCTAATGAAAAACTGTTTTTT. It yields the protein CASSLEGPNEKLFF.

The chain recombines TRBV19 with TRBJ1-2; TRBD1 might be the D (5 bases). This CDR3 is built from 17 residues. Trimming took off 1 base at V and 3 bases at J, with 18 bases between the two ends. CDR1 and CDR2 from the germline V gene are LNHDA and SQIVND (reference sequence). DNA for the CDR3: TGTGCCAGTAGTATAGCGACGCCGGGACTTGCGGACTATGGCTACACCTTC. Its translation is CASSIATPGLADYGYTF.

By share, this clone ranks as medium-sized (0.01 to 0.1%). This chain joins TRBV6-8 and TRBJ1-5; 7 bases are shared with TRBD1. V was pared by 7 bases and J by 1 base, with 16 bases of the junction left unmatched. Germline V lookup: CDR1 MNHGY, CDR2 SAAAGT. This CDR3 spans 18 amino acids. CDR3 in DNA: TGTGCCAGCACCAGACTCAGGGGGGCGACGGAGAGCAATCAGCCCCAGCATTTT. It translates to CASTRLRGATESNQPQHF.

CDR3 in DNA: TGTGCCAGCAGCTTGGGAGACAGGGGGCGCGTCACTGGAAACACCATATATTTT. Protein product: CASSLGDRGRVTGNTIYF. V usage is TRBV11-3 and J usage is TRBJ1-3; 10 positions match TRBD1. The CDR3 extends over 18 amino acids. Germline CDR1 reads SGHNT; CDR2 reads YENEEA. V lost 3 bases, J lost 2 bases, and 10 bases stayed unmatched.

This clone was detected only a few times. The rearrangement uses TRBV11-3 and TRBJ1-2; tentatively, D is TRBD1 (5 bases). Germline V gene sequence: CDR1 SGHNT, CDR2 YENEEA. Trimming left V 5 bases short and J 8 bases short, with 24 bases between. The length of the CDR3 is 16 residues. Here the CDR3 reads CASSANTGIGTYGYTF. DNA of the CDR3: TGTGCCAGCAGCGCAAACACCGGTATCGGGACGTACGGCTACACCTTC.

There are a few counts of this clone. The chain joins TRBV5-1 to TRBJ2-3, with 9 bases matching TRBD1. This CDR3 region has 16 residues. The ends lost 0 bases at V and 5 bases at J; junction bases unmatched: 7. The germline V gene encodes CDR1 SGHRS and CDR2 YFSETQ. CDR3 sequence reads: CASSLGGQGALDTQYF. The CDR3 DNA reads TGCGCCAGCAGCTTGGGGGGACAGGGAGCGTTAGATACGCAGTATTTT.

This CDR3 reads CASSPRGHGTEAFF. In DNA, the CDR3 is TGTGCCAGCTCACCCAGGGGGCACGGCACTGAAGCTTTCTTT. The genes are TRBV18 and TRBJ1-1; TRBD1 matches 8 bases. With 3 bases clipped from V and 4 bases from J, the junction kept 4 bases outside the gene matches. CDR3 length: 14 residues. Per germline, CDR1 KGHSH and CDR2 LQKENI.

This clone was observed a handful of times. This chain uses TRBV5-1 with TRBJ2-1; 11 nucleotides agree with TRBD1. Germline loops: CDR1 SGHRS, CDR2 YFSETQ. The CDR3 totals 14 residues. The V gene end was trimmed by 5 bases and the J gene end by 8 bases; junction bases not matched to a gene: 6. For the CDR3, the DNA is TGCGCCAGCAGAGGGACAGGGGGTGCGGATGAGCAGTTCTTC. Amino acid sequence: CASRGTGGADEQFF.

This clone is medium-sized within its sample. The chain's CDR3 is CASRPRGGDISPLHF. The CDR3 nucleotides read TGTGCCAGCAGGCCTAGGGGGGGCGACATTTCACCCCTCCACTTT. The V gene is TRBV9, the J gene TRBJ1-6; D is perhaps TRBD1 (6 bases). This CDR3 spans 15 amino acids. Germline V CDR1 and CDR2: SGDLS, YYNGEE. The ends were cut back, 5 bases at V and 9 bases at J, with 18 bases in the middle.

This chain connects TRBV5-1 to TRBJ1-1; TRBD1 matches 7 bases. CDR3 length equals 15 residues. Germline values: CDR1 SGHRS, CDR2 YFSETQ. V lost 1 base to trimming and J lost 0 bases; unmatched junction nucleotides: 3. The CDR3 loop is CASSLLQGVNTEAFF. DNA for the CDR3: TGCGCCAGCAGCTTGCTCCAGGGGGTGAACACTGAAGCTTTCTTT.

This clone was counted between two and nine times. The rearrangement joins TRBV28 to TRBJ1-2, with 7 bases that match TRBD1. The germline gives CDR1 MDHEN, CDR2 SYDVKM. CDR3 length: 14 amino acids. V trimming: 0 bases; J trimming: 3 bases; junction bases outside the gene matches: 1. CDR3 DNA: TGTGCCAGCAGTTTATGGGGACAGTACTATGGCTACACCTTC. This gives the protein CASSLWGQYYGYTF.

This clone came up a few times. The chain has TRBV28 and TRBJ1-6; D gene uncertain. CDR1 is MDHEN, CDR2 SYDVKM, per germline. Trimming took 0 bases from V and 7 from J, leaving 7 bases between them. The CDR3 has 14 amino acids. As DNA, the CDR3 is TGTGCCAGCAGTTTATGGCAGATAAATTCACCCCTCCACTTT. Its protein product is CASSLWQINSPLHF. The full variable domain, rest sourced from reference TRBV28 and TRBJ1-6, is DVKVTQSSRYLVKRTGEKVFLECVQDMDHENMFWYRQDPGLGLRLIYFSYDVKMKEKGDIPEGYSVSREKKERFSLILESASTNQTSMYLCASSLWQINSPLHFGNGTRLTVT.

This chain links TRBV18 with TRBJ1-5, with a weak D call TRBD1 (5 bases). Germline CDR1 KGHSH, CDR2 LQKENI. Between the trimmed V and J ends, which lost 1 base and 7 bases, there was a span of 11 bases. CDR3 length: 14 amino acids. CDR3 nucleotide sequence: TGTGCCAGCTCACCACTCCAGGGTAGACAGCCCCAGCATTTT. Amino acid sequence: CASSPLQGRQPQHF.

V usage is TRBV19 and J usage is TRBJ1-2; TRBD1 aligns across 7 bases. CDR1 and CDR2 (germline): LNHDA, SQIVND (reference sequence). This CDR3 comprises 13 residues. The V segment lost 4 bases and the J segment 5 bases; nucleotides outside the gene matches: 4. CDR3 in amino acids: CASSKQGRYGYTF. The CDR3 DNA reads as TGTGCCAGTAGTAAACAGGGGAGGTATGGCTACACCTTC.

The chain is built from TRBV29-1 and TRBJ1-1; D gene uncertain. CDR1 and CDR2 (germline): SQVTM, ANQGSEA. V lost 4 bases to trimming and J lost 9 bases, with 15 bases between them. The CDR3 length is 12 residues. DNA of the CDR3: TGCAGCGTTGCGGACGGGCGTCTCCAAGCTTTCTTT. Its protein is CSVADGRLQAFF.

This chain joins TRBV28 and TRBJ2-7, with 7 bases identical to TRBD2. The V and J ends lost 3 bases and 4 bases, in that order; junction bases with no gene match: 3. There are 13 residues in the CDR3. Germline assignment: CDR1 MDHEN and CDR2 SYDVKM. CDR3 residues: CASSFVGGYEQYV. In nucleotides, the CDR3 is TGTGCCAGCAGTTTTGTGGGGGGGTACGAGCAGTACGTC.

Relative to its sample, this clone is medium-sized. This chain links TRBV4-1 with TRBJ2-1; possibly TRBD2 for D (6 bases). Between the trimmed V and J ends, which lost 2 bases and 8 bases, there was a span of 22 bases. Germline lookup yields CDR1 MGHRA and CDR2 YSYEKL. The CDR3 runs to 17 residues. CDR3: CASSQLLYGGEVHEQFF. The CDR3 DNA reads as TGCGCCAGCAGCCAATTGCTATACGGCGGGGAGGTCCATGAGCAGTTCTTC.

The rearrangement uses TRBV18 and TRBJ1-2; 8 bases fit TRBD1. CDR1 is KGHSH and CDR2 is LQKENI in the germline V gene. The CDR3 loop spans 15 amino acids. V lost 3 bases, J lost 1 base, and 4 bases stayed unmatched. In nucleotides, the CDR3 is TGTGCCAGCTCACCCGGACAGGGTGGTAACTATGGCTACACCTTC. As protein: CASSPGQGGNYGYTF.

This clone was counted a few times. V usage is TRBV11-3 and J usage is TRBJ2-3; the match to TRBD1 covers 7 bases. The ends lost 5 bases at V and 5 bases at J; junction bases unmatched: 10. The CDR3 totals 15 residues. Germline-derived CDR1 and CDR2 are SGHNT and YENEEA. CDR3 region: CASSPLTGAGDTQYF. The CDR3, as DNA: TGTGCCAGCAGCCCCTTAACAGGGGCGGGAGATACGCAGTATTTT.

J is TRBJ2-3 and V is TRBV9; D is perhaps TRBD2 (6 bases). V dropped 3 bases and J dropped 3 bases, with 11 bases sitting between them. Germline V gene sequence: CDR1 SGDLS, CDR2 YYNGEE. This CDR3 contains 14 residues. CDR3 amino acids: CASSAWGETDTQYF. CDR3 DNA: TGTGCCAGCAGCGCGTGGGGGGAGACAGATACGCAGTATTTT.

This sequence joins TRBV30 and TRBJ1-1; D perhaps matches TRBD1 (5 bases). The CDR3 has 13 residues. Trimming pared 0 bases from V and 1 base from J, leaving 6 bases between. Per the germline V gene, CDR1 is GTSNPN and CDR2 is SVGIG (reference sequence). The CDR3 loop is CAWSVQANTEAFF. Here the CDR3 DNA reads TGTGCCTGGAGTGTACAGGCGAACACTGAAGCTTTCTTT. The full variable domain, in which reference TRBV30 and TRBJ1-1 provide the parts outside the CDR3, is SQTIHQWPATLVQPVGSPLSLECTVEGTSNPNLYWYRQAAGRGLQLLFYSVGIGQISSEVPQNLSASRPQDRQFILSSKKLLLSDSGFYLCAWSVQANTEAFFGQGTRLTVV.

The J gene is TRBJ2-2, the V gene TRBV18; no firm D call. Between the trimmed V and J ends, which lost 1 base and 4 bases, there was a span of 7 bases. CDR1 and CDR2 from the germline V gene are KGHSH and LQKENI. The CDR3 has 14 amino acids. CDR3 sequence (DNA): TGTGCCAGCTCACCACTGTCTCGCACCGGGGAGCTGTTTTTT. Protein sequence: CASSPLSRTGELFF.

This clone appeared a few times. The chain carries TRBV10-3 and TRBJ1-2; 7 nucleotides line up with TRBD1. CDR3 length: 16 residues. Germline-derived CDR1 and CDR2 are ENHRY and SYGVKD. V lost 2 bases, J lost 8 bases, and 14 bases stayed unmatched. The CDR3 sequence is CAISETVRDSVSGYTF. The CDR3 DNA follows: TGTGCCATCAGTGAGACTGTCCGGGACAGCGTATCGGGCTACACCTTC.

By share, this clone ranks as medium-sized. An end of the junction differs from the germline gene, which may be a read error. This chain connects TRBV6-8 to TRBJ2-5; TRBD1 aligns across 9 bases. The CDR3 runs 15 residues. CDR1 MNHGY and CDR2 SAAAGT come from the germline V gene. The CDR3 region is CAISSGQGIQETQYF. In DNA, the CDR3 is TGTGCCATCAGTTCGGGACAGGGAATTCAAGAGACCCAGTACTTC.

This clone was seen a handful of times. At one end the junction does not follow the germline gene, possibly because of a read error. The chain employs TRBV6-8 and TRBJ2-3; 8 bases map to TRBD1. The CDR3 runs 15 residues. Germline V gives CDR1 MNHGY, CDR2 SAAAGT. The DNA for the CDR3 is TGTGCCATCAGTACAGGGGGGTACAGCACAGATACGCAGTATTTT. Amino acid sequence: CAISTGGYSTDTQYF.

V usage is TRBV5-1 and J usage is TRBJ1-1; 9 bases line up with TRBD1. The CDR3 length is 15 residues. The germline V gene encodes CDR1 SGHRS and CDR2 YFSETQ. With 3 bases clipped from V and 2 bases from J, the junction kept 5 bases outside the gene matches. The CDR3 loop reads CASSWGTGTNTEAFF. The CDR3 DNA sequence: TGCGCCAGCAGCTGGGGGACAGGGACCAACACTGAAGCTTTCTTT.

This clone turned up a few times. The chain combines TRBV6-8 with TRBJ1-5; D gene unclear. V lost 0 bases and J lost 5, with 5 bases in between. The germline V gene encodes CDR1 MNHGY and CDR2 SAAAGT. The CDR3 totals 13 residues. The CDR3 region is CASSYSGYQPQHF. The CDR3 DNA reads TGTGCCAGCAGTTACTCAGGATATCAGCCCCAGCATTTT.